The 20 T cell receptor beta chains listed next were all sequenced from one sample in a study of regulatory T cells in long-lasting Graves disease. Indicated time point: persistent/refractory GD, antithyroid drugs over 5 years with positive TRAb. PBMC-derived RNA was used for the TCR library. Through Arm-PCR of CDR3 regions and iRepertoire HTBI primers, TCR beta libraries were built. TCRdb passed the multiplex PCR reads through MiXCR, listing each CDR3 protein once. Of around 430,000 distinct CDR3 sequences in the sample, 20% to 25% were seen once. The starting material was peripheral blood mononuclear cells (PBMCs), obtained when the disease was refractory, from a patient treated with antithyroid drugs. These receptors all come from a female donor with Graves disease.

This clonotype was detected a few times. The J gene is TRBJ2-2, the V gene TRBV29-1; 8 nucleotides align to TRBD1. The CDR3 is 12 amino acids. Trimming at V came to 7 bases and at J to 3 bases, leaving 1 base not matched to a gene. The germline V gene encodes CDR1 SQVTM and CDR2 ANQGSEA. CDR3 sequence: CSGTGYTGELFF. CDR3 in DNA: TGCAGCGGGACAGGGTACACCGGGGAGCTGTTTTTT.

This clonotype was seen repeatedly, ten times or more. The chain has TRBV6-1 and TRBJ1-2; weak D call: TRBD1 (5 bases). Germline lookup yields CDR1 MNHNS and CDR2 SASEGT. The CDR3 loop spans 12 amino acids. With 7 bases removed from V and 10 bases from J, the gap between germline ends came to 16 bases. The CDR3 is CASTDAGTVYTF. DNA of the CDR3: TGTGCCAGCACCGACGCCGGGACGGTCTACACCTTC.

About this clonotype: A much larger clone lies a single base off, so this may be a read error. This chain connects TRBV29-1 to TRBJ1-1; D is undetermined. Germline loops: CDR1 SQVTM, CDR2 ANQGSEA. The V and J ends lost 7 bases and 1 base respectively, with 25 bases between them. The CDR3 runs 17 residues. The CDR3: CSAAPQSGLVKNTEAFF. For the CDR3, the DNA is TGCAGCGCTGCTCCGCAGTCCGGGTTGGTAAAGAACACTGAAGCTTTCTTT.

This clonotype came up many times. The rearrangement joins TRBV7-2 to TRBJ2-7; D unclear. Trimming removed 1 base at V and 8 bases at J, with 9 bases between. The germline V gene encodes CDR1 SGHTA and CDR2 FQGNSA. The CDR3 totals 12 residues. The CDR3 region is CASSLGLAQQYF. The CDR3 nucleotides read TGTGCCAGCAGCTTAGGCTTGGCACAGCAGTACTTC.

The chain has TRBV11-3 and TRBJ2-3; no firm D call. This CDR3 is 12 amino acids long. Trimming stripped 4 bases from V and 10 bases from J, with 12 bases between. CDR1 and CDR2 from the germline V gene are SGHNT and YENEEA. The CDR3 loop reads CASSSRARPQYF. The DNA of the CDR3 is TGTGCCAGCAGCTCAAGGGCGAGACCGCAGTATTTT.

This clonotype was recorded at least ten times. The chain is built from TRBV11-3 and TRBJ2-6; D remains unclear. The CDR3 is 15 residues long. Germline V gives CDR1 SGHNT, CDR2 YENEEA. The ends were cut back, 3 bases at V and 1 base at J, with 7 bases in the middle. The CDR3 nucleotides are TGTGCCAGCAGCTTGTCCAGGTCTGGGGCCAACGTCCTGACTTTC. Protein: CASSLSRSGANVLTF.

This chain joins TRBV25-1 and TRBJ1-2; D is ambiguous. This CDR3 has 10 residues. V lost 4 bases and J 7 bases, leaving 4 bases between the germline ends. Germline V gene sequence: CDR1 MGHDK, CDR2 SYGVNS. CDR3 DNA sequence: TGTGCCAGCAGTGTTCGTGGCTACACCTTC. Translating gives CASSVRGYTF.

Many counts were recorded for this clonotype. The V and J genes are TRBV28 and TRBJ1-1, with a weak D call TRBD1 (6 bases). The CDR3 runs 15 residues. V was pared by 2 bases and J by 7 bases, with 17 bases between. The germline CDR1 and CDR2 sequences are MDHEN and SYDVKM. The CDR3 nucleotides read TGTGCCAGCAGTTTACCCCTTGGGGGGCTGGTTGAAGCTTTCTTT. Translated: CASSLPLGGLVEAFF.

Details on this clonotype: A much bigger clone sits one base away, suggesting this may be a read error. The chain recombines TRBV11-3 with TRBJ2-7; the match to TRBD1 covers 7 bases. The CDR3 spans 15 residues. CDR1 is SGHNT and CDR2 is YENEEA in the germline V gene. In DNA form, the CDR3 reads TGTGCCAGCGGCTTCAACAGGGGTCACTTCTACGAGCAGTACTTC. Protein: CASGFNRGHFYEQYF.

This clonotype was counted at least ten times. J is TRBJ2-2 and V is TRBV2, with 11 bases that match TRBD2. The V and J ends lost 8 bases and 7 bases, in that order; junction bases with no gene match: 9. Germline V gene data show CDR1 as SNHLY and CDR2 as FYNNEI. The CDR3 covers 15 residues. CDR3 in amino acids: CASSSLAGGDGELFF. In nucleotides, the CDR3 is TGTGCCAGCTCTTCGCTAGCGGGGGGTGACGGGGAGCTGTTTTTT.

Points on this clonotype: A much larger clone lies a single base off, so this may be a read error. This rearrangement joins TRBV6-1 to TRBJ1-1; unclear D gene. V lost 7 bases and J lost 6, with 18 bases in between. The CDR3 is 14 residues long. CDR1 and CDR2 (germline): MNHNS, SASEGT. The CDR3 DNA follows: TGTGCCAGCAAGAACGGGGTAAGCGACGCTGAAGCTTTCTTT. As protein: CASKNGVSDAEAFF.

The rearrangement uses TRBV5-6 and TRBJ1-4, with D maybe TRBD1 (5 bases). The germline V and J ends were trimmed by 3 bases and 6 bases, with 15 bases remaining between them. The CDR3 is 15 residues long. From germline, CDR1 is SGHDT and CDR2 YYEEEE. For the CDR3, the DNA is TGTGCCAGCAGCTGGAGGGCAGGGACTTATGAAAAACTGTTTTTT. Translating gives CASSWRAGTYEKLFF.

This clonotype was observed many times. The chain carries TRBV5-1 and TRBJ1-1; possible D gene TRBD1, 6 bases. This CDR3 has 15 amino acids. Germline V CDR1 and CDR2: SGHRS, YFSETQ. Trimming left V 4 bases short and J 4 bases short, with 17 bases between. CDR3: CASSQGSGHFTEAFF. In DNA form, the CDR3 reads TGCGCCAGCAGCCAGGGATCGGGACATTTCACTGAAGCTTTCTTT.

V is TRBV19 and J is TRBJ1-6, with 7 positions matching TRBD1. This CDR3 has 13 amino acids. After removal of 7 bases from V and 9 bases from J, the junction contained 6 bases not matched to a gene. Germline CDR1 LNHDA, CDR2 SQIVND (reference sequence). The CDR3 DNA reads TGTGCCAGTACACAGGGGATCAGTTCACCCCTCCACTTT. It yields the protein CASTQGISSPLHF.

This clonotype was counted at least ten times. The chain combines TRBV12-3 or TRBV12-4 with TRBJ2-2; 7 nucleotides agree with TRBD1. The CDR3 is 19 amino acids. V dropped 8 bases and J dropped 0; count of bases not matched to a gene: 18. The CDR3 loop is CASRSQGGAFWSNTGELFF. In nucleotides, the CDR3 is TGTGCCAGCCGATCCCAAGGGGGCGCGTTTTGGTCGAACACCGGGGAGCTGTTTTTT.

This clonotype was picked up a small number of times. A clone one base away is much larger, so this may be a read error. The chain combines TRBV6-1 with TRBJ2-7; D remains ambiguous. Germline-derived CDR1 and CDR2 are MNHNS and SASEGT. This CDR3 is built from 12 residues. V lost 5 bases and J 3 bases, leaving 8 bases between the germline ends. CDR3 region: CASSPLCYEQYF. The CDR3, as DNA: TGTGCCAGCAGTCCTCTATGCTACGAGCAGTACTTC.

The J gene is TRBJ2-2, the V gene TRBV12-3 or TRBV12-4; 11 bases fit TRBD2. The CDR3 totals 17 residues. V gave up 6 bases and J gave up 4 bases; unmatched junction bases: 10. For the CDR3, the DNA is TGTGCCAGCAGCCGGCAACTAGCGGGAGCTAGCACCGGGGAGCTGTTTTTT. Translating gives CASSRQLAGASTGELFF.

This clonotype came up a few times. The genes are TRBV5-1 and TRBJ2-7; TRBD2 agrees at 11 bases. CDR1 is SGHRS, CDR2 YFSETQ, per germline. This CDR3 contains 16 residues. V lost 1 base to trimming and J lost 4 bases; unmatched junction nucleotides: 7. The CDR3 protein is CASSLSASGRMYEQYF. The CDR3 bases are TGCGCCAGCAGCTTGTCGGCTAGCGGGAGGATGTACGAGCAGTACTTC.

This clonotype was counted a few times. This chain uses TRBV29-1 with TRBJ2-7, with 9 bases matching TRBD2. The CDR3 totals 13 residues. Germline V gene sequence: CDR1 SQVTM, CDR2 ANQGSEA. With V trimmed by 6 bases and J by 7 bases, 10 bases remained unmatched. Here the CDR3 reads CSVTAAGGEEQYF. In nucleotides, the CDR3 is TGCAGCGTGACTGCAGCGGGAGGAGAGGAGCAGTACTTC.

The sample holds a few counts of this clonotype. The chain combines TRBV28 with TRBJ1-3; TRBD1 matches at 8 bases. J gave up 2 bases and V 5 bases, and 14 bases lay outside the gene matches. The germline CDR1 and CDR2 sequences are MDHEN and SYDVKM. There are 18 residues in the CDR3. The CDR3 spells CASSPPGYRGGAGNTIYF. Here the CDR3 DNA reads TGTGCCAGCAGTCCCCCGGGCTACAGGGGGGGCGCTGGAAACACCATATATTTT.